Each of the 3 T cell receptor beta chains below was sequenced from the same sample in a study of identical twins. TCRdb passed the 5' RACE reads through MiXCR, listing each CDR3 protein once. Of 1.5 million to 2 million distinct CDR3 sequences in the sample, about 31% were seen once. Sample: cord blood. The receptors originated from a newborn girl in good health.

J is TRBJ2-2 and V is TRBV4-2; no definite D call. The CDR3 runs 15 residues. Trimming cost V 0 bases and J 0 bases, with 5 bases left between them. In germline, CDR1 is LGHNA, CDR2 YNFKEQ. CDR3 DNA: TGTGCCAGCAGCCAAGATCGGACGAACACCGGGGAGCTGTTTTTT. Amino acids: CASSQDRTNTGELFF.

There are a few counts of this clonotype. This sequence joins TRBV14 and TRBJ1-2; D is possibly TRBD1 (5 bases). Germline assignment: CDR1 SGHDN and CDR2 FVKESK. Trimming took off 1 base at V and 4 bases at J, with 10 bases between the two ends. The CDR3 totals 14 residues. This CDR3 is CASSQGGDSYGYTF. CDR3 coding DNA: TGTGCCAGCAGCCAAGGAGGCGACAGCTATGGCTACACCTTC.

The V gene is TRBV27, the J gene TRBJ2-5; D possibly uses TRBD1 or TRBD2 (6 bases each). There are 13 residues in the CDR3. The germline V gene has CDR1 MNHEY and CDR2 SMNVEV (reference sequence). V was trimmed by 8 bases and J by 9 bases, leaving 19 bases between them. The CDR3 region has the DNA TGTGCCAGCGGCTCACAGGGACTCGGGGCCCAGTACTTC. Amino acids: CASGSQGLGAQYF.